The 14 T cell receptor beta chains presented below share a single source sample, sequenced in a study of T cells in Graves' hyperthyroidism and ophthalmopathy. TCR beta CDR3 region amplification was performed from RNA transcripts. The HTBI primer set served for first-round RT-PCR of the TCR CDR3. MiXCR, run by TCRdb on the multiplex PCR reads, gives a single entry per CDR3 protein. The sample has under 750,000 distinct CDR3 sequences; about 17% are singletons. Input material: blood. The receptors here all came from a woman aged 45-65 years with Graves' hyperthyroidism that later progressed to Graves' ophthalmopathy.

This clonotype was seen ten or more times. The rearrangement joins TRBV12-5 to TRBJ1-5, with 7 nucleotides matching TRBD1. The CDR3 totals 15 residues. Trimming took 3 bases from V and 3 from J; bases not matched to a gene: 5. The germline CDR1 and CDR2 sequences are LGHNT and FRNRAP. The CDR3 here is CASGFGTENNQPQHF. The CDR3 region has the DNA TGTGCTAGTGGTTTCGGGACAGAGAACAATCAGCCCCAGCATTTT.

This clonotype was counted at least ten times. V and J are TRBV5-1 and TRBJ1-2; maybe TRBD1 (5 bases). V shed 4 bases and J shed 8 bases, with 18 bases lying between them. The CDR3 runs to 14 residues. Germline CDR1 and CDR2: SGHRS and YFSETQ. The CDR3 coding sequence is TGCGCCAGCAGCCCGATCGTGGAGGGGCAAGGCTACACCTTC. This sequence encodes CASSPIVEGQGYTF.

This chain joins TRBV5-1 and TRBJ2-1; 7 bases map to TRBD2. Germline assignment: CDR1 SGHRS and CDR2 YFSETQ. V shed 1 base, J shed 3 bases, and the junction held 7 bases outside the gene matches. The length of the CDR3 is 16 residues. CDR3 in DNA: TGCGCCAGCAGCTTGTCCCCAGGGACTAACTACAATGAGCAGTTCTTC. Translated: CASSLSPGTNYNEQFF.

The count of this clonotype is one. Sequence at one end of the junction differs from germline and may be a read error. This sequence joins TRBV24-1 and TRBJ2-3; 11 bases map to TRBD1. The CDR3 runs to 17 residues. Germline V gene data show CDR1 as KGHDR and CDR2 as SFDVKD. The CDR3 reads CATSDSPGQGATDTQCF. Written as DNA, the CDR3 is TGTGCCACCAGTGATTCCCCTGGACAGGGGGCCACAGATACGCAGTGTTTT.

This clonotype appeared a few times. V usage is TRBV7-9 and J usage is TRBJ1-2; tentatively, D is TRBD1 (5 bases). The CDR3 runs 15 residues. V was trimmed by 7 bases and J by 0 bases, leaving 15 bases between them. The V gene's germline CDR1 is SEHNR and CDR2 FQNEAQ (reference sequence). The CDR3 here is CASTPGPGSNYGYTF. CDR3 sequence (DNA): TGTGCCAGCACCCCGGGGCCCGGATCTAACTATGGCTACACCTTC.

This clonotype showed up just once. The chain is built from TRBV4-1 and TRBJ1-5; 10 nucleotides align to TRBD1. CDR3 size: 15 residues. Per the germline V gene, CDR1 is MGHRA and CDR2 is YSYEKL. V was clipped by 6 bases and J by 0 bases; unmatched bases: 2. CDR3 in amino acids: CASRRTGGSNQPQHF. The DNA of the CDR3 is TGCGCCAGCAGGAGGACAGGGGGTAGCAATCAGCCCCAGCATTTT.

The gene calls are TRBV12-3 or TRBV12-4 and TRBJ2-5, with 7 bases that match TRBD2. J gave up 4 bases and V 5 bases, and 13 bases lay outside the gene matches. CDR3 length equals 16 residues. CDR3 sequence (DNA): TGTGCCAGCAGTACTGGGGGGGGGGGAGGTTTAGAGACCCAGTACTTC. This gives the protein CASSTGGGGGLETQYF.

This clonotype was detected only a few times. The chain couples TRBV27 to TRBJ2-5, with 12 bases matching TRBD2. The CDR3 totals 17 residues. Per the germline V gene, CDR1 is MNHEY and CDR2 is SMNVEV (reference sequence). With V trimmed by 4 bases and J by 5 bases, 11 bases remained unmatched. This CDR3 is CASSSLIGLAGLETQYF. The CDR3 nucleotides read TGTGCCAGCAGTTCCCTGATAGGACTAGCGGGGCTGGAGACCCAGTACTTC.

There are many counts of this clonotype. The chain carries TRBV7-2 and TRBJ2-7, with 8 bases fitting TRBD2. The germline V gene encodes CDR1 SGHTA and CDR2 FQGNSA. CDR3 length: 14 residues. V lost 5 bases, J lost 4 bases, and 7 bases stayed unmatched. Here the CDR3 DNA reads TGTGCCAGCAGCCGGGGGGGGACGGCTTACGAGCAGTACTTC. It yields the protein CASSRGGTAYEQYF.

CDR3 in DNA: TGCGCCAGCAGCCAGACGGGACAGATCTACGAGCAGTACTTC. It codes for CASSQTGQIYEQYF. This rearrangement joins TRBV4-1 to TRBJ2-7; 7 nucleotides agree with TRBD1. The ends lost 3 bases at V and 3 bases at J; junction bases unmatched: 5. The CDR3 loop spans 14 amino acids. CDR1 and CDR2 from the germline V gene are MGHRA and YSYEKL.

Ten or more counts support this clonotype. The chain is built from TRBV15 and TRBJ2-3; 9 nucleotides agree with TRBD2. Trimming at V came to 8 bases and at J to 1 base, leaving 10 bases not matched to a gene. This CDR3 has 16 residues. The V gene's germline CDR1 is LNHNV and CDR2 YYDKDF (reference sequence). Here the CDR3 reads CATSGLAPWGTDTQYF. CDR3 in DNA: TGTGCCACCTCCGGACTAGCGCCTTGGGGCACAGATACGCAGTATTTT.

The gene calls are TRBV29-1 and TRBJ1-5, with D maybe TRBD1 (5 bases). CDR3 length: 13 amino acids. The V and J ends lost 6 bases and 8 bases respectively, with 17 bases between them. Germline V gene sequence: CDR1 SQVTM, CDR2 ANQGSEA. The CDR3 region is CSVAPGFGEPQHF. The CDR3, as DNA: TGCAGCGTAGCCCCAGGGTTCGGAGAGCCCCAGCATTTT. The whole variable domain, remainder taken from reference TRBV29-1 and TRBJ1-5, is SAVISQKPSRDICQRGTSLTIQCQVDSQVTMMFWYRQQPGQSLTLIATANQGSEATYESGFVIDKFPISRPNLTFSTLTVSNMSPEDSSIYLCSVAPGFGEPQHFGDGTRLSIL.

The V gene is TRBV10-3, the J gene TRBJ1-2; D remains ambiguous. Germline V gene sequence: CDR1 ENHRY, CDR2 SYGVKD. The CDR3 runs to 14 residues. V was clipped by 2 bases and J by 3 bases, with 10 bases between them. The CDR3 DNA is TGTGCCATCAGTGAGGTGGAGGAGTACTATGGCTACACCTTC. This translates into CAISEVEEYYGYTF.

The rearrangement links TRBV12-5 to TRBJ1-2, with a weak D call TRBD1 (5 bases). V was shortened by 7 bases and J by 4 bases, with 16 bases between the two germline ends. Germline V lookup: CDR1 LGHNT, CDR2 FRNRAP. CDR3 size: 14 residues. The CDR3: CASALAGGTYGYTF. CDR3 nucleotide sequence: TGTGCTAGTGCTCTGGCGGGGGGGACCTATGGCTACACCTTC.